This is a list of T cell receptor beta chains from one sample in a study of CD8 T cells in Susac syndrome. TCRdb used MiXCR to reprocess the immunoSEQ multiplex PCR reads, holding one entry per CDR3 protein. The sample contains 150,000 to 200,000 distinct CDR3 sequences, about 94% of which appear only once. What was sequenced was CD4+ T cells from PBMCs. These receptors came from a human donor with multiple sclerosis. CDR3s include the opening cysteine and the closing phenylalanine or tryptophan. D genes are given only for firm matches. Rows give clone size only sometimes, using once, few, many, or a class for an expanded clone.

>TRBV11-2|NA|13|TRBJ2-5|NA
CASSFSRQETQYF
TGTGCCAGCAGCTTTAGTCGACAGGAGACCCAGTACTTC
>TRBV19|NA|16|TRBJ2-2|NA
CASSRIDRSNTGELFF
TGTGCCAGCAGTAGGATAGACAGATCGAACACCGGGGAGCTGTTTTTT
>TRBV6-2/TRBV6-3|NA|11|TRBJ2-7|NA
CASSSRYEQYF
TGTGCCAGCAGCTCCCGCTACGAGCAGTACTTC
>TRBV9|NA|14|TRBJ1-1|TRBD1
CASSRGTGGSEAFF
TGTGCCAGCAGCCGAGGGACAGGGGGATCTGAAGCTTTCTTT
>TRBV12-3/TRBV12-4|NA|13|TRBJ2-3|TRBD2
CASSDLAGDTQYF
TGTGCCAGCAGTGATCTAGCGGGAGATACGCAGTATTTT
>TRBV12-3/TRBV12-4|NA|14|TRBJ2-7|TRBD2
CASSTGGLGGEQYF
TGTGCCAGCAGCACAGGAGGACTAGGCGGCGAGCAGTACTTC
>TRBV7-7|NA|10|TRBJ2-7|NA
CASSLPEQYF
TGTGCTAGCAGCTTACCTGAGCAGTACTTC
>TRBV3-1|once|13|TRBJ2-7|NA
CASSLGETYEQYF
TGTGCCAGCAGCCTAGGTGAAACCTACGAGCAGTACTTC
>TRBV20-1|NA|12|TRBJ2-5|NA
CSSKENRETQYF
TGCAGTTCGAAGGAGAATAGAGAGACCCAGTACTTC
>TRBV7-9|NA|10|TRBJ2-5|NA
CASGKETQYF
TGTGCCAGCGGAAAAGAGACCCAGTACTTC
>TRBV20-1|NA|13|TRBJ2-5|TRBD1
CSALPDRLETQYF
TGCAGTGCTCTCCCGGACAGGTTAGAGACCCAGTACTTC
>TRBV2|NA|13|TRBJ2-4|NA
CASSEAPDLTGDF
TGTGCCAGCAGTGAAGCCCCGGACCTCACCGGGGACTTC
>TRBV28|NA|16|TRBJ2-6|NA
CATRRGDSSGANVLTF
TGTGCCACCAGGAGGGGTGATAGCTCTGGGGCCAACGTCCTGACTTTC
>TRBV5-1|NA|16|TRBJ2-2|NA
CASSLEGTLRTGELFF
TGCGCCAGCAGCTTGGAGGGGACATTGCGAACCGGGGAGCTGTTTTTT
>TRBV5-1|NA|15|TRBJ1-6|TRBD1
CASSIGTDPSSPLHF
TGCGCCAGCAGCATAGGGACAGATCCCTCCTCACCCCTCCACTTT
>TRBV15|NA|16|TRBJ2-7|NA
CATSRAGTGLGGEQYF
TGTGCCACCAGCAGAGCCGGTACAGGACTCGGGGGCGAGCAGTACTTC
>TRBV6-6|NA|13|TRBJ2-1|NA
CASTPGIGNEQFF
TGTGCCAGCACCCCGGGGATTGGCAATGAGCAGTTCTTC
>TRBV3-1|NA|15|TRBJ2-3|TRBD1
CASSALTGKTDTQYF
TGTGCCAGCAGCGCTCTGACAGGGAAAACAGATACGCAGTATTTT
>TRBV12-3/TRBV12-4|NA|12|TRBJ1-1|NA
CASSNVGAEAFF
TGTGCCAGCAGCAATGTGGGGGCTGAAGCTTTCTTT
>TRBV5-1|NA|15|TRBJ1-2|TRBD1
CASSLAWGTGRGYTF
TGCGCCAGCAGCTTGGCCTGGGGGACAGGGAGAGGCTACACCTTC
>TRBV30|NA|13|TRBJ2-7|NA
CAWSPGTSYEQYF
TGTGCCTGGAGCCCCGGGACATCCTACGAGCAGTACTTC
>TRBV27|NA|12|TRBJ2-3|NA
CASSWGAGTQYF
TGTGCCAGCAGTTGGGGGGCGGGTACGCAGTATTTT
>TRBV2|NA|15|TRBJ2-7|TRBD1
CASSPQGANSYEQYF
TGTGCCAGCAGTCCTCAGGGGGCCAATTCCTACGAGCAGTACTTC
>TRBV28|NA|13|TRBJ2-3|NA
CASREGRADTQYF
TGTGCCAGCAGGGAAGGTCGGGCAGATACGCAGTATTTT
>TRBV20-1|NA|13|TRBJ2-1|NA
CSARESGRNEQFF
TGCAGTGCTAGAGAATCAGGGCGCAATGAGCAGTTCTTC
>TRBV5-1|NA|13|TRBJ2-3|NA
CASSLELADTQYF
TGCGCCAGCAGCTTGGAGCTAGCAGATACGCAGTATTTT
>TRBV9|NA|13|TRBJ2-7|NA
CASSPSDRYEQYF
TGTGCCAGCAGCCCATCGGACAGATACGAGCAGTACTTC
>TRBV7-2|NA|15|TRBJ2-5|NA
CASSLALQGKETQYF
TGTGCCAGCAGCTTAGCTCTTCAGGGGAAGGAGACCCAGTACTTC
>TRBV30|NA|16|TRBJ1-1|NA
CAWSVSTGGGNTEAFF
TGTGCCTGGAGTGTGAGTACAGGAGGGGGGAACACTGAAGCTTTCTTT
>TRBV20-1|NA|14|TRBJ2-2|NA
CSARTGRNTGELFF
TGCAGTGCTAGAACCGGCAGGAACACCGGGGAGCTGTTTTTT
>TRBV5-1|NA|15|TRBJ1-5|NA
CASRLPWTAVQPQHF
TGCGCCAGCAGGTTGCCTTGGACCGCTGTGCAGCCCCAGCATTTT
>TRBV7-2|NA|14|TRBJ2-1|TRBD2
CASSPGLVSDEQFF
TGTGCCAGCAGCCCAGGACTAGTGAGCGATGAGCAGTTCTTC
>TRBV5-6|NA|15|TRBJ2-2|TRBD1
CASSFADRDTGELFF
TGTGCCAGCAGCTTTGCGGACAGGGACACCGGGGAGCTGTTTTTT
>TRBV30|NA|15|TRBJ2-1|TRBD2
CACTPGGSSYNEQFF
TGTGCCTGTACCCCGGGGGGGAGCTCCTACAATGAGCAGTTCTTC
>TRBV3-1|NA|17|TRBJ2-3|NA
CASSQDLPFFLTDTQYF
TGTGCCAGCAGCCAAGATCTCCCCTTCTTCCTCACAGATACGCAGTATTTT
>TRBV30|NA|16|TRBJ2-2|TRBD2
CAWKASGRARTGELFF
TGTGCCTGGAAAGCTAGCGGGAGGGCCAGGACCGGGGAGCTGTTTTTT
>TRBV30|NA|13|TRBJ1-6|NA
CASAGSRNSPLHF
TGTGCCTCGGCGGGCTCCAGAAATTCACCCCTCCACTTT
>TRBV19|few|12|TRBJ1-2|NA
CASRGQHYGYTF
TGTGCCAGTAGAGGACAGCACTATGGCTACACCTTC